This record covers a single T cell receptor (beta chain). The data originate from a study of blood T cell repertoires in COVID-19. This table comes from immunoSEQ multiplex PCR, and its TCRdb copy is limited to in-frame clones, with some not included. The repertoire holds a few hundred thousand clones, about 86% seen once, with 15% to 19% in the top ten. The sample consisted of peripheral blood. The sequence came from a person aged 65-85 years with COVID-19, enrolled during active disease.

The CDR3 nucleotides read TGTGCCAGCAGCCCAACCCTGGCCATGGTCGGGGAGCAGTACTTC. Its protein is CASSPTLAMVGEQYF. This chain uses TRBV28 with TRBJ2-7; D is unclear. CDR1 and CDR2 from the germline V gene are MDHEN and SYDVKM. The CDR3 sequence is 15 residues long. V lost 6 bases to trimming and J lost 7 bases, with 22 bases between them.